This TCR beta chain originates from a study of cytomegalovirus exposure and HLA in healthy donors. Study results and caveats: Later analysis associated a missense DCLRE1C variant with TCR beta V- and J-gene trimming.

The CDR3 length is 12 residues. Germline values: CDR1 LGHNA, CDR2 YNFKEQ. Trimming shortened V by 3 bases and J by 7 bases, and 9 bases separated the two germline ends. Use of 60 Vbeta and 13 Jbeta primers characterized the PCR. Assay used: immunoSEQ multiplex PCR; TCRdb lists only in-frame clones, some missing. The sample carries about 100,000 clones, 65% to 80% recorded once. Remarks on this clone: Its antigen is undetermined.

The rearrangement uses TRBV4-2 and TRBJ1-2, with D perhaps matching TRBD1 (5 bases). The sequence derives from a woman aged 70-85 years in good health and CMV-seropositive. The sequencing input was PBMCs. The CDR3 is CASSHRQTGYTF. CDR3 DNA sequence: TGTGCCAGCAGCCACAGACAGACTGGCTACACCTTC.